These 15 T cell receptor beta chains came from one sample sequenced in a study of T cell responses to AZD1222 COVID-19 vaccine. The protocol was immunoSEQ multiplex PCR, while the TCRdb copy is restricted to in-frame clones and leaves out a portion. The table lists about 110,000 clones, about 85% of them singletons. The material was peripheral blood, obtained on day 0 of AZD1222 vaccination. The receptors originated from an adult in good health.

CDR3 coding DNA: TGTGCCAGCAGCCGCCGGACTAGCGGGGGGTCAAGCTCCTACGAGCAGTACTTC. Translating it yields CASSRRTSGGSSSYEQYF. The V call is TRBV7-2, the J call TRBJ2-7; TRBD2 matches 14 bases. Trimming at V came to 5 bases and at J to 0 bases, leaving 9 bases not matched to a gene. CDR1 SGHTA and CDR2 FQGNSA come from the germline V gene. The CDR3 extends over 18 amino acids.

This chain links TRBV9 with TRBJ1-1; no definite D call. This CDR3 comprises 13 residues. Germline-derived CDR1 and CDR2 are SGDLS and YYNGEE. V lost 7 bases to trimming and J lost 1 base, with 11 bases between them. CDR3 region: CASRRSENTEAFF. DNA for the CDR3: TGTGCCAGCCGAAGGTCGGAGAACACTGAAGCTTTCTTT.

This sequence joins TRBV7-3 and TRBJ2-7, with D perhaps TRBD2 (5 bases). V was trimmed by 5 bases and J by 0 bases, leaving 14 bases between them. There are 15 residues in the CDR3. Per the germline V gene, CDR1 is SGHTA and CDR2 is FQGTGA. The chain's CDR3 is CASSPQPGNSYEQYF. DNA for the CDR3: TGTGCCAGCAGCCCTCAGCCGGGGAACTCCTACGAGCAGTACTTC.

V gene TRBV28 combines with J gene TRBJ2-1, with a weak D call TRBD1 (6 bases). The CDR3 has 13 amino acids. Germline CDR1 and CDR2: MDHEN and SYDVKM. V gave up 6 bases and J gave up 6 bases, with 12 bases separating them. The CDR3 nucleotides are TGTGCCAGCAGGAGGGCAGGGGCCAATGAGCAGTTCTTC. This sequence encodes CASRRAGANEQFF.

The chain has TRBV4-1 and TRBJ1-4; D may be TRBD1 (6 bases). The CDR3 has 16 amino acids. Trimming left V 7 bases short and J 8 bases short, with 23 bases between. Per germline, CDR1 MGHRA and CDR2 YSYEKL. CDR3 in DNA: TGCGCCAGCAAGGCCCTATCGCAAGACAGGCGGGAAAAACTGTTTTTT. As protein: CASKALSQDRREKLFF.

V and J are TRBV19 and TRBJ1-5; no clear D. The CDR3 is 12 amino acids. CDR1 LNHDA and CDR2 SQIVND come from the germline V gene (reference sequence). V shed 3 bases and J shed 6 bases, with 6 bases lying between them. CDR3 coding DNA: TGTGCCAGTAGTATCCAAAGTCAGCCCCAGCATTTT. Encoded protein: CASSIQSQPQHF.

The chain is built from TRBV29-1 and TRBJ2-7, with TRBD1 identical over 9 bases. V lost 7 bases and J lost 7; bases outside the gene matches: 23. The CDR3 is made up of 17 amino acids. Germline CDR1 and CDR2: SQVTM and ANQGSEA. The DNA of the CDR3 is TGCAGCGCGGCCAGGGACAGGGCGGATGCTGGGGCGCGGGAGCAGTACTTC. It is translated as CSAARDRADAGAREQYF.

The chain couples TRBV19 to TRBJ1-5, with a tentative D call TRBD1 (5 bases). Trimming removed 7 bases at V and 4 bases at J, with 23 bases between. The germline gives CDR1 LNHDA, CDR2 SQIVND (reference sequence). The length of the CDR3 is 17 residues. CDR3 protein: CASTPLGGSKGNQPQHF. The CDR3 DNA sequence: TGTGCCAGTACCCCCCTGGGGGGTTCAAAGGGGAATCAGCCCCAGCATTTT. Together with reference TRBV19 and TRBJ1-5, the CDR3 gives the full variable domain: DGGITQSPKYLFRKEGQNVTLSCEQNLNHDAMYWYRQDPGQGLRLIYYSQIVNDFQKGDIAEGYSVSREKKESFPLTVTSAQKNPTAFYLCASTPLGGSKGNQPQHFGDGTRLSIL.

A remark on this clone: The same CDR3 is also encoded by other DNA sequences in this sample. CDR3 nucleotide sequence: TGTGCCAGCAGCCAAAGACAGAATTCACCCCTCCACTTT. This gives the protein CASSQRQNSPLHF. The chain recombines TRBV7-3 with TRBJ1-6; D is possibly TRBD1 (5 bases). CDR1 is SGHTA, CDR2 FQGTGA, per germline. The CDR3 length is 13 residues. With 5 bases removed from V and 7 bases from J, the gap between germline ends came to 9 bases.

V and J are TRBV11-1 and TRBJ2-5; 8 positions agree with TRBD1. This CDR3 contains 16 residues. Germline CDR1 and CDR2: SGHAT and FQDESV (reference sequence). Trimming took 3 bases from V and 0 from J; bases not matched to a gene: 6. The CDR3 DNA sequence: TGTGCCAGCAGCTTCGAAGGACAGGGCCACCAAGAGACCCAGTACTTC. This gives the protein CASSFEGQGHQETQYF.

This chain links TRBV6-6 with TRBJ1-5; no clear D gene. This CDR3 is built from 15 residues. Between the trimmed V and J ends, which lost 3 bases and 0 bases, there was a span of 9 bases. Looked up from germline, CDR1 is MNHNY and CDR2 is SVGAGI (reference sequence). The CDR3 nucleotides are TGTGCCAGCAGTTATGTGGGATCTAGCAATCAGCCCCAGCATTTT. Translation: CASSYVGSSNQPQHF.

The DNA for the CDR3 is TGTGCCAGCAGCAGGGACAGGGGTAATTCACCCCTCCACTTT. It translates to CASSRDRGNSPLHF. The chain recombines TRBV5-5 with TRBJ1-6; 10 bases are a match to TRBD1. V lost 4 bases and J lost 6; bases outside the gene matches: 1. Germline CDR1 and CDR2: SGHKS and YYEKEE (reference sequence). The CDR3 contains 14 residues.

The V and J genes are TRBV30 and TRBJ1-6; 7 nucleotides align to TRBD1. Losses at the gene ends were 3 bases for V and 9 bases for J; bases not matched to a gene: 5. The CDR3 sequence is 13 residues long. Germline CDR1 GTSNPN, CDR2 SVGIG (reference sequence). CDR3 amino acids: CAWRQGFGSPLHF. The CDR3, as DNA: TGTGCCTGGAGACAGGGGTTCGGTTCACCCCTCCACTTT.

This chain uses TRBV6-1 with TRBJ2-7; 7 bases fit TRBD1. The trim removed 0 bases at V and 2 bases at J, leaving 7 bases unmatched. This CDR3 comprises 16 residues. The germline V gene has CDR1 MNHNS and CDR2 SASEGT. This CDR3 is CASSEAEGATTYEQYF. CDR3 DNA sequence: TGTGCCAGCAGTGAAGCTGAGGGGGCGACCACCTACGAGCAGTACTTC.

V gene TRBV5-1 combines with J gene TRBJ2-7; TRBD2 aligns across 12 bases. Germline CDR1 SGHRS, CDR2 YFSETQ. J lost 4 bases, V lost 4 bases, and 6 bases had no gene match. This CDR3 has 15 residues. DNA for the CDR3: TGCGCCAGCAGCGCCGGACTAGCGGGGATATACGAGCAGTACTTC. Translating gives CASSAGLAGIYEQYF.